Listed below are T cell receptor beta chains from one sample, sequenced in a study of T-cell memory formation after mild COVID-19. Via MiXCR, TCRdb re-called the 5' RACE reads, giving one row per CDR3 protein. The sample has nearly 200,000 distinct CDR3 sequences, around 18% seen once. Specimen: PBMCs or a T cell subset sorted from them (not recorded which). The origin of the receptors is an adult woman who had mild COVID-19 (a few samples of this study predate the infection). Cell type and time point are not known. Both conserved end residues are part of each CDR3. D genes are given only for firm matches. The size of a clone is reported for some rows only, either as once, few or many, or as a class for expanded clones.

CASSPSTPPYEQYF	TGCGCCAGCAGCCCCTCGACCCCCCCCTACGAGCAGTACTTC	NA	NA	TRBV5-1	TRBJ2-7
CASSYPGLNRQYF	TGTGCCAGCAGCTATCCCGGGCTCAACCGGCAGTACTTC	NA	NA	TRBV7-9	TRBJ2-7
CAHRLGTAGISNTEAFF	TGTGCCCACAGACTTGGGACAGCCGGAATATCGAACACTGAAGCTTTCTTT	TRBD1	NA	TRBV28	TRBJ1-1
CASSLYTRMKDTEAFF	TGTGCCAGCAGTTTATACACCCGGATGAAGGACACTGAAGCTTTCTTT	NA	NA	TRBV12-3/TRBV12-4	TRBJ1-1
CASSLRWGGTDTQYF	TGTGCCAGCAGCTTAAGGTGGGGCGGCACAGATACGCAGTATTTT	NA	many	TRBV7-2	TRBJ2-3
CASSPGTDVTHGYTF	TGTGCCAGCAGCCCCGGGACAGATGTTACCCATGGCTACACCTTC	TRBD1	NA	TRBV7-9	TRBJ1-2
CASSLRARNNSPLHF	TGCGCCAGCAGCTTGAGGGCCAGAAATAATTCACCCCTCCACTTT	NA	NA	TRBV5-1	TRBJ1-6
CATSSSGNSPLHF	TGTGCCACTAGCTCATCGGGGAATTCACCCCTCCACTTT	NA	NA	TRBV24-1	TRBJ1-6
CASSDSIYEQYF	TGTGCCAGCAGCGACAGTATCTACGAGCAGTACTTC	NA	NA	TRBV2	TRBJ2-7
CASSEIGGGTDTQYF	TGTGCCAGCAGTGAAATTGGCGGAGGCACAGATACGCAGTATTTT	NA	many	TRBV6-1	TRBJ2-3
CASSYGTGGTQETQYF	TGTGCCAGCAGTTACGGTACAGGGGGTACGCAAGAGACCCAGTACTTC	TRBD1	NA	TRBV6-2/TRBV6-3	TRBJ2-5
CASSFTGGITEAFF	TGTGCCAGCAGTTTTACAGGGGGGATAACTGAAGCTTTCTTT	TRBD1	many	TRBV12-3/TRBV12-4	TRBJ1-1
CASSKGRGTVETQYF	TGTGCCAGCAGCAAAGGCAGGGGGACGGTGGAGACCCAGTACTTC	TRBD1	NA	TRBV11-3	TRBJ2-5
CASKTLTGGGNTEAFF	TGTGCCAGCAAGACTTTAACAGGGGGCGGAAACACTGAAGCTTTCTTT	TRBD1	few	TRBV6-5	TRBJ1-1
CASSLFGGYNEQFF	TGTGCCAGCAGCTTATTCGGGGGTTACAATGAGCAGTTCTTC	NA	few	TRBV7-2	TRBJ2-1
CASSLEAGGNLGEQFF	TGCGCCAGCAGCTTGGAAGCGGGGGGCAATCTTGGTGAGCAGTTCTTC	TRBD2	NA	TRBV5-1	TRBJ2-1
CASSRTPNTGELFF	TGTGCCAGCAGCCGTACACCGAACACCGGGGAGCTGTTTTTT	NA	NA	TRBV7-2	TRBJ2-2
CASSFHPGTQYF	TGTGCCAGCAGCTTTCACCCGGGTACGCAGTATTTT	NA	many	TRBV7-2	TRBJ2-3
CAIRGGQGSTYEQYF	TGTGCCATCAGAGGGGGACAGGGGTCGACCTACGAGCAGTACTTC	TRBD1	few	TRBV10-3	TRBJ2-7
CASSKTGINTEAFF	TGTGCCAGCAGCAAGACAGGGATAAACACTGAAGCTTTCTTT	TRBD1	NA	TRBV3-1	TRBJ1-1
CASSSPPGTEEFF	TGTGCCAGCAGCTCACCTCCCGGGACAGAGGAGTTCTTC	TRBD1	NA	TRBV7-2	TRBJ2-1
CAIGTGLAGFEQYF	TGTGCCATCGGGACGGGACTAGCGGGATTCGAGCAGTACTTC	TRBD2	few	TRBV10-3	TRBJ2-7
CSARAPGRGTDTQYF	TGCAGTGCCCGGGCTCCCGGTAGGGGCACAGATACGCAGTATTTT	NA	few	TRBV20-1	TRBJ2-3
CASMERGGKDTQYF	TGTGCCAGCATGGAGCGGGGGGGCAAAGATACGCAGTATTTT	TRBD2	few	TRBV2	TRBJ2-3
CAISGLGGPDEQFF	TGTGCCATCAGTGGATTGGGGGGGCCGGATGAGCAGTTCTTC	NA	NA	TRBV10-3	TRBJ2-1
CASRLSGTFLAGGETQYF	TGTGCCAGCAGACTGAGCGGGACATTCCTTGCCGGGGGAGAGACCCAGTACTTC	NA	NA	TRBV12-3/TRBV12-4	TRBJ2-5
CASPADRLQEVAFF	TGTGCCAGCCCAGCCGACAGACTCCAGGAGGTGGCTTTCTTT	NA	few	TRBV2	TRBJ1-1
CAWREGPNTIYF	TGTGCCTGGAGAGAGGGGCCAAACACCATATATTTT	NA	NA	TRBV30	TRBJ1-3
CASSPSGGARTEAFF	TGTGCCAGCAGCCCATCGGGGGGGGCGCGGACTGAAGCTTTCTTT	NA	NA	TRBV12-3/TRBV12-4	TRBJ1-1
CASSDWERRKTQYF	TGTGCCAGCAGTGATTGGGAACGAAGAAAGACCCAGTACTTC	NA	NA	TRBV25-1	TRBJ2-5
CASRQGASTGELFF	TGCGCCAGCAGACAGGGGGCGAGCACCGGGGAGCTGTTTTTT	TRBD1	NA	TRBV5-1	TRBJ2-2
CATSDLEFAGTDTQYF	TGTGCCACCAGTGATTTAGAGTTCGCCGGCACAGATACGCAGTATTTT	NA	many	TRBV24-1	TRBJ2-3
CATSALTGASGTGELFF	TGTGCCACCAGTGCTCTTACAGGGGCGTCCGGCACCGGGGAGCTGTTTTTT	TRBD1	NA	TRBV24-1	TRBJ2-2
CASSLRGGGEAFF	TGTGCCAGCAGCTTAAGGGGCGGGGGTGAAGCTTTCTTT	NA	few	TRBV7-3	TRBJ1-1
CASTTFTDTQYF	TGTGCCAGCACCACTTTCACAGATACGCAGTATTTT	NA	NA	TRBV12-3/TRBV12-4	TRBJ2-3
CASSQPVSGANVLTF	TGCGCCAGCAGCCAACCAGTCTCTGGGGCCAACGTCCTGACTTTC	NA	few	TRBV4-1	TRBJ2-6
CATSDPRGVTGELFF	TGTGCCACCAGTGATCCCAGGGGCGTAACCGGGGAGCTGTTTTTT	NA	NA	TRBV24-1	TRBJ2-2
CASRWGQGDTEAFF	TGTGCCAGCAGATGGGGACAGGGGGATACTGAAGCTTTCTTT	TRBD1	NA	TRBV5-4	TRBJ1-1
CASSFHVLYNSPLHF	TGTGCCAGCAGCTTTCATGTCCTCTATAATTCACCCCTCCACTTT	NA	many	TRBV7-9	TRBJ1-6
CASSQIDRAGANVLTF	TGTGCCAGCAGCCAAATCGACAGGGCTGGGGCCAACGTCCTGACTTTC	TRBD1	NA	TRBV3-1	TRBJ2-6
CAWSSRYIRTRMAYEQYF	TGTGCCTGGAGCTCTAGGTATATAAGGACAAGGATGGCCTACGAGCAGTACTTC	NA	NA	TRBV30	TRBJ2-7
CATRGPGDTEAFF	TGTGCCACCAGGGGACCGGGTGACACTGAAGCTTTCTTT	NA	few	TRBV24-1	TRBJ1-1
CASSKRPGTSTDTQYF	TGTGCCAGCAGTAAAAGACCCGGGACTAGCACAGATACGCAGTATTTT	NA	NA	TRBV6-2/TRBV6-3	TRBJ2-3
CSASGLGQGDTEAFF	TGCAGTGCTAGTGGACTGGGACAGGGGGACACTGAAGCTTTCTTT	TRBD1	NA	TRBV20-1	TRBJ1-1
CASSEALRAGGGIGELFF	TGTGCCAGCAGTGAAGCCCTCCGAGCGGGAGGAGGTATCGGGGAGCTGTTTTTT	TRBD2	NA	TRBV2	TRBJ2-2
CASSFYTDTQYF	TGTGCCAGCAGCTTCTACACAGATACGCAGTATTTT	NA	many	TRBV7-2	TRBJ2-3
CASSQGVRDTEAFF	TGTGCCAGCAGCCAAGGGGTCAGGGACACTGAAGCTTTCTTT	NA	few	TRBV3-1	TRBJ1-1
CSASFGSQETQYF	TGCAGTGCTAGCTTTGGCAGCCAAGAGACCCAGTACTTC	NA	few	TRBV20-1	TRBJ2-5
CASSLQTGAGELFF	TGTGCCAGCAGCCTTCAGACCGGGGCCGGGGAGCTGTTTTTT	NA	NA	TRBV12-3/TRBV12-4	TRBJ2-2
CASSRMVGIAANTEAFF	TGCGCCAGCAGCCGGATGGTGGGTATTGCAGCGAACACTGAAGCTTTCTTT	NA	few	TRBV5-1	TRBJ1-1
CASSTQASNSPLHF	TGTGCCAGCAGCACACAGGCTTCTAATTCACCCCTCCACTTT	NA	few	TRBV12-3/TRBV12-4	TRBJ1-6
CASSFGQGPRETQYF	TGCGCCAGCAGCTTTGGACAGGGTCCTCGAGAGACCCAGTACTTC	TRBD1	NA	TRBV5-1	TRBJ2-5
CATSRALAEGTQYF	TGTGCCACCAGCAGAGCTCTAGCGGAAGGCACGCAGTATTTT	TRBD2	NA	TRBV15	TRBJ2-3